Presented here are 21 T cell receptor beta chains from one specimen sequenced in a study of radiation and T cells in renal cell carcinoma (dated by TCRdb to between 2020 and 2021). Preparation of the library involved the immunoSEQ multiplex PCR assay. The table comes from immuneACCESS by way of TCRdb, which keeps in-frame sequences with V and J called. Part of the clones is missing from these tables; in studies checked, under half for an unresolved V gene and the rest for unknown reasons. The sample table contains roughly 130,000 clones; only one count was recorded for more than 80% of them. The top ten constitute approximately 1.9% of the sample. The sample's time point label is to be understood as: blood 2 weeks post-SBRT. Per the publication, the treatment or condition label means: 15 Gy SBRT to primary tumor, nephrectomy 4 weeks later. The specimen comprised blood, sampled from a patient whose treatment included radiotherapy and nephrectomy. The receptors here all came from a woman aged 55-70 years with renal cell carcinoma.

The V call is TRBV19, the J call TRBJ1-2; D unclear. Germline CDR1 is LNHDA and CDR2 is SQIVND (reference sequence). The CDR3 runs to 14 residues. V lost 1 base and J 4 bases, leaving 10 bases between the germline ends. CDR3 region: CASSIAAGFYGYTF. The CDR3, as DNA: TGTGCCAGTAGTATAGCGGCCGGATTCTATGGCTACACCTTC.

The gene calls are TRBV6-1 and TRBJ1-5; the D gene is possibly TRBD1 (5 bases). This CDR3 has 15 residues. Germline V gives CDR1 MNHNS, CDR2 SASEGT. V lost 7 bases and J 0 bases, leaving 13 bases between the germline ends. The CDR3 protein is CASTDSYYSNQPQHF. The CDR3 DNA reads TGTGCCAGCACCGACAGCTACTATAGCAATCAGCCCCAGCATTTT.

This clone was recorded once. The CDR3 sequence: CASSWGQGSNQPQHF. CDR3 in DNA: TGTGCCAGCAGCTGGGGACAGGGAAGCAATCAGCCCCAGCATTTT. This chain joins TRBV7-2 and TRBJ1-5, with 9 bases lining up with TRBD1. The CDR3 spans 15 residues. CDR1 SGHTA and CDR2 FQGNSA come from the germline V gene. Losses at the gene ends were 4 bases for V and 1 base for J; bases not matched to a gene: 2. Complete variable domain (other parts from reference TRBV7-2 and TRBJ1-5): GAGVSQSPSNKVTEKGKDVELRCDPISGHTALYWYRQSLGQGLEFLIYFQGNSAPDKSGLPSDRFSAERTGGSVSTLTIQRTQQEDSAVYLCASSWGQGSNQPQHFGDGTRLSIL.

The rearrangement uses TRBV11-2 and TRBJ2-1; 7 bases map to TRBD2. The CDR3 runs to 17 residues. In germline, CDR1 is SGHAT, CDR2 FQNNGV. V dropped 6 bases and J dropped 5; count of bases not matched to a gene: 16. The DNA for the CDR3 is TGTGCCAGCAGAGAAGGGGTGGGGCGGGGGAGCGACAATGAGCAGTTCTTC. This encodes CASREGVGRGSDNEQFF. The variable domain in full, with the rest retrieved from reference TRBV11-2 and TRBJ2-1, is EAGVAQSPRYKIIEKRQSVAFWCNPISGHATLYWYQQILGQGPKLLIQFQNNGVVDDSQLPKDRFSAERLKGVDSTLKIQPAKLEDSAVYLCASREGVGRGSDNEQFFGPGTRLTVL.

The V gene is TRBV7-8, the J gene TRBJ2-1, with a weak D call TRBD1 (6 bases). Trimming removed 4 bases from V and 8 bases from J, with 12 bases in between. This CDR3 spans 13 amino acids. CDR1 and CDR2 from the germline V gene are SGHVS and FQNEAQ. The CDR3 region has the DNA TGTGCCAGCAGCTCAAGGACAGTTTATGAGCAGTTCTTC. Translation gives CASSSRTVYEQFF.

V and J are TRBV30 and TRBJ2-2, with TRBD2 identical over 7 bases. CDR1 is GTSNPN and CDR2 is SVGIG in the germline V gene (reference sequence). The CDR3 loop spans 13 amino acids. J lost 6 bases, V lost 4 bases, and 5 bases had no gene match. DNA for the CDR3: TGTGCCTGGAACCGGGCGGGGGCCGGGGAGCTGTTTTTT. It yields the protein CAWNRAGAGELFF.

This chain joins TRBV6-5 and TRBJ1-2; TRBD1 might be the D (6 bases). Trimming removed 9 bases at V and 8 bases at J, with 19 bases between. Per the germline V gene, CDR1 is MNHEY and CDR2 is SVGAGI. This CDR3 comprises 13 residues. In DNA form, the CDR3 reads TGTGCCAGTACGGACAGAAGCTTGGGGGGCTACACCTTC. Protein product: CASTDRSLGGYTF.

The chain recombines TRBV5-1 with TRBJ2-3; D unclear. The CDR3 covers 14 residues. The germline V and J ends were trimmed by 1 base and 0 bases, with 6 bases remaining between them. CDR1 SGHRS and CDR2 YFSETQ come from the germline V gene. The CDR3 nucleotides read TGCGCCAGCAGCTTGAAGGGTAGCACAGATACGCAGTATTTT. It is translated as CASSLKGSTDTQYF.

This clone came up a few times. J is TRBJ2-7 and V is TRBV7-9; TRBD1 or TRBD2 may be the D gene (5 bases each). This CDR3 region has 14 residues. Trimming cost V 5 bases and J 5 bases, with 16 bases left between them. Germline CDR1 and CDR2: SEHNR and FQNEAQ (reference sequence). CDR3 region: CASSLDAWGNEQYF. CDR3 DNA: TGTGCCAGCAGCCTCGACGCCTGGGGGAACGAGCAGTACTTC.

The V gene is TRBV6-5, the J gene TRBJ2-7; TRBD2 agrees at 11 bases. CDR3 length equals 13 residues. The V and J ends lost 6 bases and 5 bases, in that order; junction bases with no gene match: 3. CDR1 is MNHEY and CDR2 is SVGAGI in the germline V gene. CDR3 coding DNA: TGTGCCAGCAGGACTAGCGGGATCCACGAGCAGTACTTC. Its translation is CASRTSGIHEQYF.

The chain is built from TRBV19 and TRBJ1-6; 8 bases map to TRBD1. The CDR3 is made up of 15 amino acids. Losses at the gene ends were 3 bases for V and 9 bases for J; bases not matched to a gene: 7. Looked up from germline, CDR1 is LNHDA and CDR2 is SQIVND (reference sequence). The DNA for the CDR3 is TGTGCCAGTAGTATGGTGGGGGACAGGACTTCACCCCTCCACTTT. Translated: CASSMVGDRTSPLHF.

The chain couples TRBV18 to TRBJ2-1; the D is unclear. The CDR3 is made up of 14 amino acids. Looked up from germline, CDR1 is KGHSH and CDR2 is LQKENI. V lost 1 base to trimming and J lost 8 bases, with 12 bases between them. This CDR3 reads CASSPLVPTDEQFF. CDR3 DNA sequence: TGTGCCAGCTCACCACTCGTCCCCACCGATGAGCAGTTCTTC.

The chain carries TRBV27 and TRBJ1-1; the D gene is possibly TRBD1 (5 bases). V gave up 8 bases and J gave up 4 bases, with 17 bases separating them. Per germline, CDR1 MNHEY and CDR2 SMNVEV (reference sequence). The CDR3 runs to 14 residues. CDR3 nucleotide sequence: TGTGCCAGCGTTGGGAGGGCAGGGAGCACTGAAGCTTTCTTT. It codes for CASVGRAGSTEAFF.

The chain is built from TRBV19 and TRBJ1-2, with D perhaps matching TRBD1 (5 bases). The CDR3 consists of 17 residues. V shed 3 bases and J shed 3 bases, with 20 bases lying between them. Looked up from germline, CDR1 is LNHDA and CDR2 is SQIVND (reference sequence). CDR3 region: CASSIPTSWGLDYGYTF. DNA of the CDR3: TGTGCCAGTAGTATTCCCACTTCGTGGGGGTTGGACTATGGCTACACCTTC.

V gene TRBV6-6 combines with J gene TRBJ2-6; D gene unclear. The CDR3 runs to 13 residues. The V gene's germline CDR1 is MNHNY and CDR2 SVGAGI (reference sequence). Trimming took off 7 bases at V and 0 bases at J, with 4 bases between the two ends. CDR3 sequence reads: CASTPSGANVLTF. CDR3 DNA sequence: TGTGCCAGCACCCCCTCTGGGGCCAACGTCCTGACTTTC.

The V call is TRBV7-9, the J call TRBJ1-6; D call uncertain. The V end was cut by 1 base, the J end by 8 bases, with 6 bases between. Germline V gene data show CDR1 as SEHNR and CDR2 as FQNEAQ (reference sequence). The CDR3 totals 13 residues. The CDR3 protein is CASSLVGYSPLHF. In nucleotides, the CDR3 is TGTGCCAGCAGCTTAGTAGGGTATTCACCCCTCCACTTT.

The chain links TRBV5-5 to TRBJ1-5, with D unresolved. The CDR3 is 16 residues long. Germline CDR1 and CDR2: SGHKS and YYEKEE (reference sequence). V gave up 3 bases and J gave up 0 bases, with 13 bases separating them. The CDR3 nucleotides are TGTGCCAGCAGCTCCGAAGCGGGGTATAGCAATCAGCCCCAGCATTTT. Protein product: CASSSEAGYSNQPQHF.

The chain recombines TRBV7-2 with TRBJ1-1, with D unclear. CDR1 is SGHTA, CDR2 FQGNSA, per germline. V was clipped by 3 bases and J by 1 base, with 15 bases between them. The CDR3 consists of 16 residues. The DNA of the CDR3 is TGTGCCAGCAGCTTTGCGTTCGGGGTTGCGAACACTGAAGCTTTCTTT. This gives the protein CASSFAFGVANTEAFF.

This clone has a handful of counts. Here the CDR3 reads CASSPRVGHTEAFF. CDR3 DNA: TGCGCCAGCAGCCCCCGCGTGGGGCACACTGAAGCTTTCTTT. The chain recombines TRBV5-1 with TRBJ1-1; D is possibly TRBD1 (5 bases). Trimming left V 4 bases short and J 3 bases short, with 13 bases between. The CDR3 has 14 amino acids. From germline, CDR1 is SGHRS and CDR2 YFSETQ.

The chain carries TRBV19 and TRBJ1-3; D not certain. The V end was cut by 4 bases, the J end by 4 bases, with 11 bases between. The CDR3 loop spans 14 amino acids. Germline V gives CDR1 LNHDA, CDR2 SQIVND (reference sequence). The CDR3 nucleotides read TGTGCCAGTAGTACTCAGAGTCGAGGAAACACCATATATTTT. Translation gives CASSTQSRGNTIYF.

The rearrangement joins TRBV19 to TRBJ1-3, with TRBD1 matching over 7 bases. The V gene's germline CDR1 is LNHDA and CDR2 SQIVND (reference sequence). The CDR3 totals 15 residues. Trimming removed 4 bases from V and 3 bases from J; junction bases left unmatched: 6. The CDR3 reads CASSRDRDSGNTIYF. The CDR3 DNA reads TGTGCCAGTAGTAGGGACCGGGACAGTGGAAACACCATATATTTT. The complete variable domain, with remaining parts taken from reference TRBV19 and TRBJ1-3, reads DGGITQSPKYLFRKEGQNVTLSCEQNLNHDAMYWYRQDPGQGLRLIYYSQIVNDFQKGDIAEGYSVSREKKESFPLTVTSAQKNPTAFYLCASSRDRDSGNTIYFGEGSWLTVV.